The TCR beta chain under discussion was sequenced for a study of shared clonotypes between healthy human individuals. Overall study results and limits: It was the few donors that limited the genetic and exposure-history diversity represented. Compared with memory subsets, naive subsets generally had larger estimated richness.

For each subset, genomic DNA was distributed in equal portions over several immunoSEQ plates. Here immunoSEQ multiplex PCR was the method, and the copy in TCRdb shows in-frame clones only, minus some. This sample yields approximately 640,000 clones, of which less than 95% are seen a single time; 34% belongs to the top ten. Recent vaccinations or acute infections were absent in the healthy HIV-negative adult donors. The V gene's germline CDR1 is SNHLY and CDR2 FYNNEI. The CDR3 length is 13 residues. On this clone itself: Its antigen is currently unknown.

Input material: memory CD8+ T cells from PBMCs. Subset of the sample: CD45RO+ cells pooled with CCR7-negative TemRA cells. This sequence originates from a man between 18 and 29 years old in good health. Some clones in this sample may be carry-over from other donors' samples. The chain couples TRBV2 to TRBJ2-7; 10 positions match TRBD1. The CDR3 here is CANCDRGQYEQYF. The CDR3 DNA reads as TGTGCTAATTGCGACAGGGGGCAATACGAGCAGTACTTC.